This TCR beta chain was identified in a study of identical twins. With 5 bases clipped from V and 7 bases from J, the junction kept 15 bases outside the gene matches. This CDR3 comprises 16 residues. Germline assignment: CDR1 DFQATT and CDR2 SNEGSKA (reference sequence). Study-level findings and limits: Researchers caution that invariant MAIT and iNKT cells could partly confound zero-insertion analyses. Twins' excess sharing was less marked for out-of-frame beta sequences.

Everyone who gave samples was a healthy Caucasian. This clonotype was seen at least ten times. Its antigen is still unknown. A template switching step contributed a universal primer site, while unique molecular identifiers were present in the cDNA. TCRdb called the 5' RACE reads again in MiXCR, with one record for every CDR3 protein. The repertoire holds approximately 94,000 distinct CDR3 sequences, with about 6% as singletons. The receptor was isolated from a woman aged 45-65 years in good health. Sequencing input: memory T cells sorted from blood. J is TRBJ2-1 and V is TRBV20-1, with 9 nucleotides matching TRBD2. The CDR3: CSAPHGAGGPGNEQFF. The CDR3 nucleotides read TGCAGTGCTCCCCACGGGGCGGGAGGGCCGGGAAATGAGCAGTTCTTC.